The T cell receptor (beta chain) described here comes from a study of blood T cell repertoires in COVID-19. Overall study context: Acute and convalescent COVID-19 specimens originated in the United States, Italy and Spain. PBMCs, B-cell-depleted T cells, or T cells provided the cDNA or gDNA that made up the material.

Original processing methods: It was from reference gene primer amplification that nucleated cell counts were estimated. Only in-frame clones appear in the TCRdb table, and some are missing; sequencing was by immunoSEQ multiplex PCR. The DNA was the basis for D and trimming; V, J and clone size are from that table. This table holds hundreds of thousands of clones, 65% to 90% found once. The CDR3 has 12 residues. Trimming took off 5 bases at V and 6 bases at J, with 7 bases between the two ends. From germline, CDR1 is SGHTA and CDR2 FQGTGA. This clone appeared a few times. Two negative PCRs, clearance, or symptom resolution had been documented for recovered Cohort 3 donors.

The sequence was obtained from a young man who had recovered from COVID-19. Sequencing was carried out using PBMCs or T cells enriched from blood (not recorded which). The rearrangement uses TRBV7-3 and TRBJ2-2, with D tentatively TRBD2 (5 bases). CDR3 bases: TGTGCCAGCAGCGCGGAGGCCGGGGAGCTGTTTTTT. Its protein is CASSAEAGELFF. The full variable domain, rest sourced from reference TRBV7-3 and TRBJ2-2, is GAGVSQTPSNKVTEKGKYVELRCDPISGHTALYWYRQSLGQGPEFLIYFQGTGAADDSGLPNDRFFAVRPEGSVSTLKIQRTERGDSAVYLCASSAEAGELFFGEGSRLTVL.